This T cell receptor (beta chain) was sequenced in a study of human T cells and chemical hapten exposure. This clonotype is large (0.1 to 1%) within its sample. TCRdb ran MiXCR on the RACE reads and lists one entry per CDR3 protein. The sample comprises 45,000 to 65,000 distinct CDR3 sequences, 9.9% of which are singletons, and 8% to 10% rests with the top ten. Documented time point: pre-sensitization, week 0. This sample's treatment: therapeutic diphenylcyclopropenone sensitization with weekly scalp DPC. CDR3 length: 12 residues. The ends were cut back, 3 bases at V and 7 bases at J, with 9 bases in the middle.

Sequenced material: whole blood, taken in connection with sensitization to the hapten diphenylcyclopropenone (DPC). The chain couples TRBV12-3 or TRBV12-4 to TRBJ1-1; possible D gene TRBD1, 5 bases. This receptor was taken from a middle-aged man with alopecia areata. Some clones in this sample may be carry-over from other donors' samples. The CDR3 bases are TGTGCCAGCAGTTTTCTGGGGGGTGAAGCTTTCTTT. Translating gives CASSFLGGEAFF.